Sequencing of this T cell receptor beta chain was carried out in a study of T-cell memory formation after mild COVID-19. Study-level results: Prior to infection, memory already included some responding clones, suggesting cross-reactive memory joined.

TCRdb reprocessed the 5' RACE reads via MiXCR and lists one record per CDR3 protein. The sample holds approximately 300,000 distinct CDR3 sequences, around 15% seen once. Concerning this clonotype itself: Antigen specificity is unknown.

V shed 5 bases and J shed 4 bases, with 11 bases lying between them. The CDR3 runs 13 residues. Per germline, CDR1 SGHTA and CDR2 FQGNSA. V and J are TRBV7-2 and TRBJ1-2; maybe TRBD1 (5 bases). The specimen sequenced was PBMCs or a T cell subset sorted from them (not recorded which). The sequence derives from a man aged 18-30 years who had mild COVID-19 (a few samples of this study predate the infection). Cell type and time point are not known. This CDR3 is CASSRDGVYGYTF. The CDR3 nucleotides are TGTGCCAGCAGCCGGGACGGTGTCTATGGCTACACCTTC.